This T cell receptor (beta chain) emerged from a study of OX40 agonist ivuxolimab in advanced cancers. In the study overall: Of the participants, under 50% had some prior anti-PD-1, anti-PD-L1 or anti-CTLA-4 therapy, which was allowed.

Using immunoSEQ multiplex PCR, the repertoire was profiled, and TCRdb retains in-frame clones only, with some absent. The table has 13,000 or so clones, 82% seen once. Germline assignment: CDR1 SGHTA and CDR2 FQGNSA. The V end lost 1 base, the J end lost 6 bases, and 9 bases lay between the germline ends. CDR3 length: 13 amino acids. Sequences were derived from CD4+ or CD8+ T cells sorted from blood, sampled in a trial of the OX40 agonist ivuxolimab. This sequence joins TRBV7-2 and TRBJ1-1; unclear D gene. This receptor was taken from an adult with an advanced solid tumor such as melanoma, head and neck, liver or kidney cancer. The CDR3 spells CASSLGAVAEAFF. The DNA for the CDR3 is TGTGCCAGCAGCTTAGGTGCAGTCGCTGAAGCTTTCTTT.